This T cell receptor beta chain appears in the sequencing data of a study of T cell repertoires in cytomegalovirus infection. Background on the study: HLA-B-restricted CMV epitopes that are well studied were used alongside recently identified HLA-C-restricted ones. An indication of both CMV infection and matching HLA type came from public TCR beta signatures. Overall study results and limits: Clonotypes of TCR beta that were HLA-C-restricted and CMV-specific dominated the ex vivo response.

This CDR3 spans 18 amino acids. The germline CDR1 and CDR2 sequences are MGHRA and YSYEKL. Trimming removed 3 bases from V and 2 bases from J, with 20 bases in between. Of note for this clonotype: The antigen is not known.

From the reads, TCRdb called clonotypes with MiXCR, one entry per CDR3 protein. Among approximately 300,000 distinct CDR3 sequences listed, around 25% were seen once. The material was cultured PBMCs, obtained from culture after CMV antigen stimulation. The sequence was collected from a human donor in good health (CMV status not recorded). Some clones in this sample may be carry-over from other donors' samples. The chain carries TRBV4-1 and TRBJ2-1; D perhaps matches TRBD2 (6 bases). The CDR3 sequence: CASSHRAGAGSPYNEQFF. The CDR3 nucleotides read TGCGCCAGCAGCCATCGTGCTGGGGCGGGGTCCCCCTACAATGAGCAGTTCTTC.